These T cell receptor beta chains were read from a single sample in a study of blood T cell repertoires in COVID-19. Profiling relied on immunoSEQ multiplex PCR, and the TCRdb table lists in-frame clones only, not all of them. The profile shows 200,000 to 250,000 clones, roughly 84% of them singletons. Material for sequencing was peripheral blood. The source is a woman aged 35 to 49 who had recovered from COVID-19. The CDR3 runs from the conserved cysteine through the conserved F or W. Each record gives: clone size, D gene, J gene, V gene, CDR3 DNA, CDR3 protein. The D gene is left open where the match is weak. Clone size is not always given. Where it is, it says once, few, many or a class for expanded clones.

clone size: NA
D gene: TRBD2
J gene: TRBJ2-7
V gene: TRBV6-5
CDR3 DNA: TGTGCCAGCAGCGGGGGGACGAGGGAGCAGTACTTC
CDR3 protein: CASSGGTREQYF

clone size: NA
D gene: TRBD1
J gene: TRBJ2-7
V gene: TRBV11-2
CDR3 DNA: TGTGCCAGCAGCCAGACAGGGTACGAGCAGTACTTC
CDR3 protein: CASSQTGYEQYF

clone size: NA
D gene: NA
J gene: TRBJ1-1
V gene: TRBV6-2/TRBV6-3
CDR3 DNA: TGTGCCAGCAGTCCGACTAACCTTGAAGCTTTCTTT
CDR3 protein: CASSPTNLEAFF

clone size: NA
D gene: NA
J gene: TRBJ2-5
V gene: TRBV12-3/TRBV12-4
CDR3 DNA: TGTGCCAGCAGTCTTGACGTGGAGGAGACCCAGTACTTC
CDR3 protein: CASSLDVEETQYF

clone size: NA
D gene: NA
J gene: TRBJ1-5
V gene: TRBV7-2
CDR3 DNA: TGTGCCAGCAGCTTAGGGCAGGGAGGTGGGAGCAATCAGCCCCAGCATTTT
CDR3 protein: CASSLGQGGGSNQPQHF

clone size: NA
D gene: NA
J gene: TRBJ2-7
V gene: TRBV5-6
CDR3 DNA: TGTGCCAGCAGCCCAAAAATCGCTATCCACGAGCAGTACTTC
CDR3 protein: CASSPKIAIHEQYF

clone size: NA
D gene: TRBD1
J gene: TRBJ2-3
V gene: TRBV5-1
CDR3 DNA: TGCGCCAGCAGCACTGGACAGGCAGACACAGATACGCAGTATTTT
CDR3 protein: CASSTGQADTDTQYF

clone size: NA
D gene: NA
J gene: TRBJ2-1
V gene: TRBV9
CDR3 DNA: TGTGCCAGCAGCCCCGGAGGGCGGAACTACAATGAGCAGTTCTTC
CDR3 protein: CASSPGGRNYNEQFF

clone size: once
D gene: TRBD1
J gene: TRBJ1-2
V gene: TRBV7-2
CDR3 DNA: TGTGCCAGCAGCCCCAACCCGCAGGGGGGCGGCGGCTACACCTTC
CDR3 protein: CASSPNPQGGGGYTF

clone size: NA
D gene: NA
J gene: TRBJ2-7
V gene: TRBV4-3
CDR3 DNA: TGCGCCAGCAGCCAGGACGGACACAACTACGAGCAGTACTTC
CDR3 protein: CASSQDGHNYEQYF

clone size: NA
D gene: NA
J gene: TRBJ2-3
V gene: TRBV2
CDR3 DNA: TGTGCCAGCAGCGAAGAACAGGAAGATACGCAGTATTTT
CDR3 protein: CASSEEQEDTQYF

clone size: NA
D gene: NA
J gene: TRBJ1-2
V gene: TRBV12-3/TRBV12-4
CDR3 DNA: TGTGCCAGCAGGAGGACATTCTCTGGCTACACCTTC
CDR3 protein: CASRRTFSGYTF

clone size: NA
D gene: NA
J gene: TRBJ2-7
V gene: TRBV13
CDR3 DNA: TGTGCCAGCAGCTTACGGGAAGCCTACGAGCAGTACTTC
CDR3 protein: CASSLREAYEQYF

clone size: few
D gene: NA
J gene: TRBJ1-5
V gene: TRBV6-5
CDR3 DNA: TGTGCCAGCAGTTTAACTATTTTAGGAGGTCAGCCCCAGCATTTT
CDR3 protein: CASSLTILGGQPQHF

clone size: few
D gene: NA
J gene: TRBJ1-4
V gene: TRBV12-3/TRBV12-4
CDR3 DNA: TGTGCCAGCAGTTACAGTAGTGAAAAACTGTTTTTT
CDR3 protein: CASSYSSEKLFF

clone size: NA
D gene: NA
J gene: TRBJ2-3
V gene: TRBV19
CDR3 DNA: TGTGCCAGTAGTAAGGACAGCCAGGCATACAACACAGATACGCAGTATTTT
CDR3 protein: CASSKDSQAYNTDTQYF

clone size: NA
D gene: TRBD2
J gene: TRBJ2-7
V gene: TRBV2
CDR3 DNA: TGTGCCAGCAGTGAAAAGCGGGGGGGTTTCTACGAGCAGTACTTC
CDR3 protein: CASSEKRGGFYEQYF

clone size: NA
D gene: TRBD2
J gene: TRBJ2-1
V gene: TRBV7-7
CDR3 DNA: TGTGCTAGCAGCCCATCTAGCGGGCCTTACAATGAGCAGTTCTTC
CDR3 protein: CASSPSSGPYNEQFF

clone size: once
D gene: TRBD1
J gene: TRBJ1-4
V gene: TRBV28
CDR3 DNA: TGTGCCAGCAGTCGAACAGGGGGAACTAATGAAAAACTGTTTTTT
CDR3 protein: CASSRTGGTNEKLFF

clone size: once
D gene: NA
J gene: TRBJ2-7
V gene: TRBV25-1
CDR3 DNA: TGTGCCAGCAGTGAAGGTCGGGGGGCGGTATACGAGCAGTACTTC
CDR3 protein: CASSEGRGAVYEQYF

clone size: NA
D gene: NA
J gene: TRBJ1-1
V gene: TRBV19
CDR3 DNA: TGTGCCAGTAGTATGGGGGCAGTTGAAGCTTTCTTT
CDR3 protein: CASSMGAVEAFF

clone size: few
D gene: NA
J gene: TRBJ2-7
V gene: TRBV6-6
CDR3 DNA: TGTGCCAGCACCCTCCCAGGGAAGGACGAGCAGTACTTC
CDR3 protein: CASTLPGKDEQYF

clone size: NA
D gene: TRBD1
J gene: TRBJ1-4
V gene: TRBV7-8
CDR3 DNA: TGTGCCAGCAGCCCCGACAGGGAGGAAGAAAAACTGTTTTTT
CDR3 protein: CASSPDREEEKLFF

clone size: NA
D gene: NA
J gene: TRBJ2-1
V gene: TRBV5-1
CDR3 DNA: TGCGCCAGCAGCTTCGGGGTTGGCAATGAGCAGTTCTTC
CDR3 protein: CASSFGVGNEQFF

clone size: NA
D gene: TRBD1
J gene: TRBJ2-7
V gene: TRBV29-1
CDR3 DNA: TGCAGTGCCTTAGGGCAACAGGGGGCGCGGGAGCAGTACTTC
CDR3 protein: CSALGQQGAREQYF

clone size: NA
D gene: NA
J gene: TRBJ2-3
V gene: TRBV4-3
CDR3 DNA: TGCGCCAGCAGCCAAGTCCCACTAGCCGGGGATACGCAGTATTTT
CDR3 protein: CASSQVPLAGDTQYF

clone size: once
D gene: TRBD1
J gene: TRBJ2-3
V gene: TRBV19
CDR3 DNA: TGTGCCATCGGGACAGGGTTTGATACGCAGTATTTT
CDR3 protein: CAIGTGFDTQYF

clone size: NA
D gene: NA
J gene: TRBJ1-4
V gene: TRBV6-6
CDR3 DNA: TGTGCCAGCACGGTTGGCAGGTTGAATGAAAAACTGTTTTTT
CDR3 protein: CASTVGRLNEKLFF

clone size: NA
D gene: TRBD1
J gene: TRBJ1-2
V gene: TRBV5-6
CDR3 DNA: TGTGCCAGCAGCACCCTGACAGGGTCGGACTATGGCTACACCTTC
CDR3 protein: CASSTLTGSDYGYTF

clone size: NA
D gene: NA
J gene: TRBJ2-1
V gene: TRBV18
CDR3 DNA: TGTGCCAGCTCACCACCGGTGGGGCAGGGGAAGTCCGTTGAGCAGTTCTTC
CDR3 protein: CASSPPVGQGKSVEQFF

clone size: NA
D gene: TRBD1
J gene: TRBJ1-5
V gene: TRBV7-2
CDR3 DNA: TGTGCCAGCAGCATAAGACAGGGGGGCAATCAGCCCCAGCATTTT
CDR3 protein: CASSIRQGGNQPQHF

clone size: NA
D gene: TRBD2
J gene: TRBJ2-5
V gene: TRBV10-1
CDR3 DNA: TGCGCCAGCAGTGACGGGACTAGCGGGGGGCAAGAGACCCAGTACTTC
CDR3 protein: CASSDGTSGGQETQYF

clone size: NA
D gene: NA
J gene: TRBJ2-7
V gene: TRBV20-1
CDR3 DNA: TGCAGTGCGGGAGGTCCCTACGAGCAGTACTTC
CDR3 protein: CSAGGPYEQYF

clone size: few
D gene: NA
J gene: TRBJ1-1
V gene: TRBV7-9
CDR3 DNA: TGTGCCAGCAGCTTACTGGGGCCAACTGAAGCTTTCTTT
CDR3 protein: CASSLLGPTEAFF

clone size: NA
D gene: TRBD1
J gene: TRBJ2-7
V gene: TRBV28
CDR3 DNA: TGTGCCAGCAGACCTCGACAGTCCGGGACAGCCTACGAGCAGTACTTC
CDR3 protein: CASRPRQSGTAYEQYF

clone size: NA
D gene: NA
J gene: TRBJ2-3
V gene: TRBV19
CDR3 DNA: TGTGCCAGTAGTATGGGGAGACCGGGTTCGACTAGCACAGATACGCAGTATTTT
CDR3 protein: CASSMGRPGSTSTDTQYF

clone size: NA
D gene: TRBD1
J gene: TRBJ2-2
V gene: TRBV3-1/TRBV3-2
CDR3 DNA: TGTGCCAGCAGCCACAGACAGGGTAACACCGGGGAGCTGTTTTTT
CDR3 protein: CASSHRQGNTGELFF

clone size: NA
D gene: NA
J gene: TRBJ2-7
V gene: TRBV3-1/TRBV3-2
CDR3 DNA: TGTGCCAGCAGCCAAGGGGGGCAGATGATCTTC
CDR3 protein: CASSQGGQMIF

clone size: NA
D gene: TRBD1
J gene: TRBJ1-5
V gene: TRBV3-1/TRBV3-2
CDR3 DNA: TGTGCCAGCAGCCTAACCGGGACAGAGAGCAATCAGCCCCAGCATTTT
CDR3 protein: CASSLTGTESNQPQHF

clone size: NA
D gene: NA
J gene: TRBJ2-1
V gene: TRBV19
CDR3 DNA: TGTGCCAGTAGTATAGATCTTGAGACAAGGCAGTTCTTC
CDR3 protein: CASSIDLETRQFF

clone size: many
D gene: NA
J gene: TRBJ1-2
V gene: TRBV5-6
CDR3 DNA: TGTGCCAGCAGCTCCCGAATGACTCTGGAAAACTATGGCTACACCTTC
CDR3 protein: CASSSRMTLENYGYTF

clone size: few
D gene: NA
J gene: TRBJ1-4
V gene: TRBV10-1
CDR3 DNA: TGCGCCAGCAGTGAGAGGGACAACAACACTGAAAAACTGTTTTTT
CDR3 protein: CASSERDNNTEKLFF

clone size: NA
D gene: NA
J gene: TRBJ2-5
V gene: TRBV30
CDR3 DNA: TGTGCCCGATCTGGAGGTCCGCAAGAGACCCAGTACTTC
CDR3 protein: CARSGGPQETQYF